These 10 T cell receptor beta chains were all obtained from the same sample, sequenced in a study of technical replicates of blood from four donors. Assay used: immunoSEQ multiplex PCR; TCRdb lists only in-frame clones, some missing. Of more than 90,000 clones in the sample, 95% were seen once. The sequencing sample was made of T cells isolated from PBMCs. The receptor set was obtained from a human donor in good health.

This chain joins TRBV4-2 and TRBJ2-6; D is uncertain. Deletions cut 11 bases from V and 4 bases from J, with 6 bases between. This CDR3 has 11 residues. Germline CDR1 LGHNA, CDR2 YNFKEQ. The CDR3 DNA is TGTGCCTGTCGGGGGGCCAACGTCCTGACTTTC. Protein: CACRGANVLTF.

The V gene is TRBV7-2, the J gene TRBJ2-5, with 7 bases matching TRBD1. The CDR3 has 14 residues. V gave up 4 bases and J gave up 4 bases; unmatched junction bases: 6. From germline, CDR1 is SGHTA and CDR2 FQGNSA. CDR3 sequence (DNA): TGTGCCAGCAGCTACAGGACAGGAGGAGAGACCCAGTACTTC. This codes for CASSYRTGGETQYF.

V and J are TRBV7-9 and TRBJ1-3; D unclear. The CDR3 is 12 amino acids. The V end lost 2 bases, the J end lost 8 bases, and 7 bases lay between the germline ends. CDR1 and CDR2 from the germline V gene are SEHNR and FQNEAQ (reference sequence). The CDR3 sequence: CASSLQRDTIYF. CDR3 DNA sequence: TGTGCCAGCAGCTTACAAAGAGACACCATATATTTT.

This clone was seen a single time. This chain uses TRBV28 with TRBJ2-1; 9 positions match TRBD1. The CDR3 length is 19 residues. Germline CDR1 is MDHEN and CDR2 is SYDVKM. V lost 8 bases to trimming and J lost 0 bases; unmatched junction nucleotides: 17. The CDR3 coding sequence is TGTGCCAGCCGAATTAGGGGACAGGGTATGTCACTCTCCTACAATGAGCAGTTCTTC. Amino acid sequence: CASRIRGQGMSLSYNEQFF.

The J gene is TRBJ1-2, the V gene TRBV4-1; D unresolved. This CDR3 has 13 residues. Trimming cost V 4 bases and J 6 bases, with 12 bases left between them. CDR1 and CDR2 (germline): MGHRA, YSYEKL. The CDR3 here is CASSRPGRDGYTF. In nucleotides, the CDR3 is TGCGCCAGCAGCCGACCGGGAAGGGATGGCTACACCTTC.

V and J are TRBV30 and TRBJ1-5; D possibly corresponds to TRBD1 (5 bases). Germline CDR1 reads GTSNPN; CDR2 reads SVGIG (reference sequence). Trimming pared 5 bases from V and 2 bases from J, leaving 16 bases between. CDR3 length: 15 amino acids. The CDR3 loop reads CAWRLGGRGNQPQHF. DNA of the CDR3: TGTGCCTGGCGATTGGGGGGAAGGGGCAATCAGCCCCAGCATTTT.

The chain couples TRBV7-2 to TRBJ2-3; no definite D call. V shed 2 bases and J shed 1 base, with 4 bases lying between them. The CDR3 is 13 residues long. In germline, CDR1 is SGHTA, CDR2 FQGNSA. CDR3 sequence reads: CASSLTGTDTQYF. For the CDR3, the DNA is TGTGCCAGCAGCTTAACAGGCACAGATACGCAGTATTTT.

The CDR3 DNA reads as TGCGCCAGCAGCCAGATGAAAAGTGAGTACGAGCAGTACTTC. This codes for CASSQMKSEYEQYF. The chain is built from TRBV4-1 and TRBJ2-7; no clear D gene. Germline V gene lookup returns CDR1 MGHRA and CDR2 YSYEKL. The length of the CDR3 is 14 residues. Between the trimmed V and J ends, which lost 3 bases and 4 bases, there was a span of 13 bases.

The CDR3 region is CATSRDGLPTTGELFF. The CDR3 DNA follows: TGTGCCACCAGCAGAGACGGTCTTCCTACGACCGGGGAGCTGTTTTTT. The rearrangement links TRBV15 to TRBJ2-2; D remains ambiguous. Germline V lookup: CDR1 LNHNV, CDR2 YYDKDF (reference sequence). V lost 0 bases and J 5 bases, leaving 13 bases between the germline ends. The CDR3 runs to 16 residues.

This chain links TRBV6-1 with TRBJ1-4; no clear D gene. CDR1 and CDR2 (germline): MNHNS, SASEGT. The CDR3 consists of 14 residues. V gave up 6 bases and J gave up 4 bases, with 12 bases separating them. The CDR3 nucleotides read TGTGCCAGCAGCGGGAGGGCAGATAATGAAAAACTGTTTTTT. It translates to CASSGRADNEKLFF.